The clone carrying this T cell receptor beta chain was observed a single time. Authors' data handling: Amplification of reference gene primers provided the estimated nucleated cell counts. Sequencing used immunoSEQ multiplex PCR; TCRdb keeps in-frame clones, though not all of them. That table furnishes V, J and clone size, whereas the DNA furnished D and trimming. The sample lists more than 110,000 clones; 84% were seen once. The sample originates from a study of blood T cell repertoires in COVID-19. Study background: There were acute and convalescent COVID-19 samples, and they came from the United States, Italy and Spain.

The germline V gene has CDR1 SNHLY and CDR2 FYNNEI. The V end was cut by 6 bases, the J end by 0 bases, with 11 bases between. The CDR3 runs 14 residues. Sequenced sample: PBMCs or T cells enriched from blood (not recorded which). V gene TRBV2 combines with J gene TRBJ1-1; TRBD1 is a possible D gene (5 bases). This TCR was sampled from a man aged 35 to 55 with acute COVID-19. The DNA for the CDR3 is TGTGCCAGCAGGATAGGGGTCATGAACACTGAAGCTTTCTTT. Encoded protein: CASRIGVMNTEAFF.